This T cell receptor (beta chain) was profiled in a study of shared clonotypes between healthy human individuals. Regarding the study as a whole: Specimens sampled were limited to blood, with tissue repertoires likely differing.

A note on this clone: Its antigen is undetermined.

The CDR3 loop spans 14 amino acids. V lost 2 bases to trimming and J lost 6 bases, with 11 bases between them. Germline values: CDR1 MNHEY, CDR2 SMNVEV (reference sequence). Deep level was the assay's run setting. On sorted subsets, replicate PCRs used approximately 190 ng DNA, or roughly 30,000 T cell genomes. Profiling relied on immunoSEQ multiplex PCR, and the TCRdb table lists in-frame clones only, not all of them. The table records 2,500,000 or so clones, more than 85% of them present only once. The TCR sequence derives from a young man in good health. Some clones in this sample may be carry-over from other donors' samples. The material sequenced was naive CD4+ T cells from PBMCs. Specified subset: CD45RA+ positively selected. The chain is built from TRBV27 and TRBJ2-1; D not resolved. The CDR3 protein is CASSLGLGFNEQFF. The CDR3 bases are TGTGCCAGCAGTTTAGGGTTAGGTTTCAATGAGCAGTTCTTC.